This T cell receptor beta chain came from a study of T cell responses to AZD1222 COVID-19 vaccine. Broader study findings: Nearly half of spike-specific TCRs reportedly target unmutated variant regions. Repertoires were obtained solely post-peak T cell response. Donor demographics were predominantly white British with a female majority; clonal diversity may be underestimated.

This CDR3 comprises 13 residues. Germline V gene data show CDR1 as SEHNR and CDR2 as FQNEAQ (reference sequence). Losses at the gene ends were 10 bases for V and 2 bases for J; bases not matched to a gene: 6. As to this clone: Its matching antigen is unknown.

Produced via immunoSEQ multiplex PCR; TCRdb's table is partial and in-frame only. The sample holds 110,000 to 150,000 clones; about 89% are singletons and the top ten take approximately 4.5%. The gene calls are TRBV7-9 and TRBJ2-7; 9 bases align to TRBD2. The sample consisted of peripheral blood, taken on day 0 of AZD1222 vaccination. The receptor was isolated from an adult in good health. The CDR3, as DNA: TGTGCCACCAGACTAGCGGCCACCTACGAGCAGTACTTC. This codes for CATRLAATYEQYF.